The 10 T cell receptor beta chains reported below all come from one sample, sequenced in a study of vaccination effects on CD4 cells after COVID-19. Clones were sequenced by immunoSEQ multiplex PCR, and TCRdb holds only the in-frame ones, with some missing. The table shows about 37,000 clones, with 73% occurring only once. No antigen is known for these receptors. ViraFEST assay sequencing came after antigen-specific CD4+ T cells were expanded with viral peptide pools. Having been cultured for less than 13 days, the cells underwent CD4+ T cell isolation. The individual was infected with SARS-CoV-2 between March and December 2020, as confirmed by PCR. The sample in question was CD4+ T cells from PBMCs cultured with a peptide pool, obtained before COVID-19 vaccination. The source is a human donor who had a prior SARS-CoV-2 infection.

The CDR3 nucleotides are TGTGCCAGTAGTAGGTCTAGCGGGGGGGCAATTAATGAGCAGTTCTTC. Translated, it gives CASSRSSGGAINEQFF. V is TRBV19 and J is TRBJ2-1; 12 bases agree with TRBD2. In germline, CDR1 is LNHDA, CDR2 SQIVND (reference sequence). The V gene end was trimmed by 4 bases and the J gene end by 7 bases; junction bases not matched to a gene: 8. This CDR3 contains 16 residues. The variable domain in full, with the rest retrieved from reference TRBV19 and TRBJ2-1, is DGGITQSPKYLFRKEGQNVTLSCEQNLNHDAMYWYRQDPGQGLRLIYYSQIVNDFQKGDIAEGYSVSREKKESFPLTVTSAQKNPTAFYLCASSRSSGGAINEQFFGPGTRLTVL.

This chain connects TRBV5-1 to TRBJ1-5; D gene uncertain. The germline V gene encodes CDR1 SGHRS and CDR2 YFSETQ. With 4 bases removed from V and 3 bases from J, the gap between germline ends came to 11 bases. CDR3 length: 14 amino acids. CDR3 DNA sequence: TGCGCCAGCAGCCCGGACGGCATCAATCAGCCCCAGCATTTT. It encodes CASSPDGINQPQHF.

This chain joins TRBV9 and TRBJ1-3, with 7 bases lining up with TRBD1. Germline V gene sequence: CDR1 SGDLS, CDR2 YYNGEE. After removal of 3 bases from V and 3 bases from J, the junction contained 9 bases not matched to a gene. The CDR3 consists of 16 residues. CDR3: CASSDFRQGIGNTIYF. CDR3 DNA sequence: TGTGCCAGCAGCGATTTCCGACAGGGAATTGGAAACACCATATATTTT. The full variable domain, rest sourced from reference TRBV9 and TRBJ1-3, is DSGVTQTPKHLITATGQRVTLRCSPRSGDLSVYWYQQSLDQGLQFLIQYYNGEERAKGNILERFSAQQFPDLHSELNLSSLELGDSALYFCASSDFRQGIGNTIYFGEGSWLTVV.

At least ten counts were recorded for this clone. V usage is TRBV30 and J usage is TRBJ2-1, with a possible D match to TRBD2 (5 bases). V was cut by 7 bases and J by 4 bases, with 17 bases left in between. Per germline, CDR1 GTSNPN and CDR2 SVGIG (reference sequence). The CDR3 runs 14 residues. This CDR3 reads CALSGSLEYNEQFF. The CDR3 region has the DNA TGTGCCTTAAGCGGTAGTCTAGAGTACAATGAGCAGTTCTTC.

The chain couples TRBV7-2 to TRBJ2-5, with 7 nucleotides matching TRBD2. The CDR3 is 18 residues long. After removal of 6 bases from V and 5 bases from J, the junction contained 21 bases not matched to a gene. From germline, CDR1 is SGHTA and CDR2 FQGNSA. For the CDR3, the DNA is TGTGCCAGCAGTCTTAGGTTGGGGGTAGCGGGTTACGGCGAGACCCAGTACTTC. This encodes CASSLRLGVAGYGETQYF.

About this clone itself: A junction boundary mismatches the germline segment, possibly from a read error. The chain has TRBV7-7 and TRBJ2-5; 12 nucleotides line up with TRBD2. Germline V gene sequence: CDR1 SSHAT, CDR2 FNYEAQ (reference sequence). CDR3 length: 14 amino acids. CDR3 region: CASSRTSGEETQYF. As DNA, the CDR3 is TGTGCTAGCAGTAGGACTAGCGGGGAGGAGACCCAGTACTTC.

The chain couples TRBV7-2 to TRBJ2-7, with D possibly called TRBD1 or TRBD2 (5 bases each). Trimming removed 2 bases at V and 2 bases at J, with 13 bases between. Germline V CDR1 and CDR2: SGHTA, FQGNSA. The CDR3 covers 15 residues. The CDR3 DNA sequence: TGTGCCAGCAGCTTATATGCTCGGGGCCCCTACGAGCAGTACTTC. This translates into CASSLYARGPYEQYF.

The CDR3 protein is CASSSRKESSGANVLTF. The CDR3 DNA reads TGTGCCAGCAGCTCCAGAAAAGAAAGCTCTGGGGCCAACGTCCTGACTTTC. The J gene is TRBJ2-6, the V gene TRBV5-6; D unclear. Trimming removed 3 bases at V and 0 bases at J, with 13 bases between. The CDR3 runs 17 residues. Germline assignment: CDR1 SGHDT and CDR2 YYEEEE.

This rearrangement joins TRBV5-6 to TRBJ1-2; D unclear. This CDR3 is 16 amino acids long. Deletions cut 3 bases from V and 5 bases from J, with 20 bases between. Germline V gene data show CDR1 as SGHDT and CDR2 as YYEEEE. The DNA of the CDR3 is TGTGCCAGCAGCTCCGGGATTTTTCTGGGAGGGTATGGCTACACCTTC. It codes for CASSSGIFLGGYGYTF.

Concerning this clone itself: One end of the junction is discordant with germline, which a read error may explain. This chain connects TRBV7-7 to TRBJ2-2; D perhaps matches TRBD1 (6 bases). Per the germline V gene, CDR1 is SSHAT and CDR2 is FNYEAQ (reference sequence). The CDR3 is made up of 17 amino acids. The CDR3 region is CASSLSPTGTNTGELFF. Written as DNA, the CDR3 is TGTGCTAGCAGCTTATCCCCCACAGGGACGAACACCGGGGAGCTGTTTTTT.